The text below deals with one T cell receptor (beta chain). One base away lies a much larger clone, so this may be a sequencing read error. This sample was taken from a study of CD8+ T cells in alopecia areata. The authors extracted RNA and reverse transcribed it into cDNA as the sequencing template. Using immunoSEQ multiplex PCR, the repertoire was profiled, and TCRdb retains in-frame clones only, with some absent. This sample carries about 190,000 clones, 50% to 60% of them seen once, and the ten largest clones take roughly 0.67%. V lost 6 bases, J lost 2 bases, and 0 bases stayed unmatched. Germline lookup yields CDR1 SNHLY and CDR2 FYNNEI. The CDR3 has 12 residues. Specified treatment: oral pan-JAK inhibitor, 5-10 mg twice daily. Researchers gathered lesional scalp punch biopsies and peripheral blood from patients with alopecia areata.

This specimen was CD4+ T cells sorted from blood, taken at week 4, from a patient treated with tofacitinib. The V and J genes are TRBV2 and TRBJ1-2; 7 nucleotides align to TRBD1. The sequence derives from a human donor with alopecia areata. The CDR3 protein is CASRQGNYGYTF. The CDR3 nucleotides are TGTGCCAGCAGACAGGGGAACTATGGCTACACCTTC.